The 26 T cell receptor beta chains reported below all come from one sample, sequenced in a study of control samples from healthy donors and cancer patients. The method was immunoSEQ multiplex PCR; TCRdb's version includes in-frame clones alone and lacks a portion of them. The table lists around 250,000 clones, roughly four fifths of them singletons, with 13% in the top ten. Specimen: PBMCs. The receptors were sampled from a woman aged 55-75 years with lung cancer.

The rearrangement links TRBV6-6 to TRBJ2-3, with D unclear. V was cut by 2 bases and J by 1 base, with 4 bases left in between. Germline V gene data show CDR1 as MNHNY and CDR2 as SVGAGI (reference sequence). This CDR3 is 13 amino acids long. CDR3 region: CASSYSGTDTQYF. In DNA form, the CDR3 reads TGTGCCAGCAGTTACAGCGGCACAGATACGCAGTATTTT.

This chain uses TRBV2 with TRBJ1-2, with 9 nucleotides matching TRBD1. V lost 4 bases, J lost 7 bases, and 10 bases stayed unmatched. The CDR3 covers 15 residues. Germline CDR1 is SNHLY and CDR2 is FYNNEI. The CDR3 DNA sequence: TGTGCCAGCAGTGGGACAGGGGCGTTTGGGCTTGGCTACACCTTC. It encodes CASSGTGAFGLGYTF.

The chain has TRBV2 and TRBJ1-2, with TRBD1 as a possible D gene (6 bases). V was shortened by 7 bases and J by 7 bases, with 19 bases between the two germline ends. The CDR3 is 14 amino acids. Germline V gene data show CDR1 as SNHLY and CDR2 as FYNNEI. The CDR3 loop reads CASNPDTGIRGYTF. CDR3 DNA sequence: TGTGCCAGCAACCCTGACACAGGGATCCGTGGCTACACCTTC.

This chain uses TRBV29-1 with TRBJ2-3; 8 positions agree with TRBD2. Germline CDR1 SQVTM, CDR2 ANQGSEA. The CDR3 loop spans 15 amino acids. The trim removed 1 base at V and 2 bases at J, leaving 5 bases unmatched. The CDR3 nucleotides read TGCAGCGTTGAAGGAGTTAGCGGGGTCACAGATACGCAGTATTTT. Encoded protein: CSVEGVSGVTDTQYF.

The rearrangement uses TRBV5-5 and TRBJ2-2, with D tentatively TRBD1 or TRBD2 (6 bases each). Germline V CDR1 and CDR2: SGHKS, YYEKEE (reference sequence). The CDR3 has 15 residues. V was cut by 1 base and J by 7 bases, with 14 bases left in between. The DNA for the CDR3 is TGTGCCAGCAGCTTGCTAGGGGGGAACGTCGGGGAGCTGTTTTTT. It specifies CASSLLGGNVGELFF.

This clone was counted once. The J gene is TRBJ1-2, the V gene TRBV28; maybe TRBD1 (5 bases). The CDR3 contains 13 residues. The germline V gene encodes CDR1 MDHEN and CDR2 SYDVKM. Trimming left V 6 bases short and J 2 bases short, with 10 bases between. The CDR3 bases are TGTGCCAGCAGCCTAGAGGGGAACTATGGCTACACCTTC. Its protein product is CASSLEGNYGYTF.

The V gene is TRBV15, the J gene TRBJ1-5; D is unclear. Between the trimmed V and J ends, which lost 0 bases and 2 bases, there was a span of 11 bases. Germline V gene sequence: CDR1 LNHNV, CDR2 YYDKDF (reference sequence). The CDR3 totals 16 residues. CDR3 nucleotide sequence: TGTGCCACCAGCAGAGATTTCGGTCGGGGCAATCAGCCCCAGCATTTT. It encodes CATSRDFGRGNQPQHF.

The chain uses TRBV6-1 and TRBJ1-6, with unresolved D. There are 13 residues in the CDR3. The germline V gene has CDR1 MNHNS and CDR2 SASEGT. V was shortened by 3 bases and J by 9 bases, with 9 bases between the two germline ends. DNA of the CDR3: TGTGCCAGCAGTGAGGAAGCGGGTTCACCCCTCCACTTT. Translating gives CASSEEAGSPLHF.

The V call is TRBV5-1, the J call TRBJ2-1, with 14 positions matching TRBD2. With 4 bases clipped from V and 9 bases from J, the junction kept 6 bases outside the gene matches. Germline-derived CDR1 and CDR2 are SGHRS and YFSETQ. This CDR3 region has 15 residues. The CDR3 here is CASSTGLAGVLEQFF. CDR3 sequence (DNA): TGCGCCAGCAGCACGGGACTAGCGGGAGTTCTTGAGCAGTTCTTC.

The J gene is TRBJ2-2, the V gene TRBV5-1; 9 bases are shared with TRBD1. Germline trimming cut 3 bases from V and 6 bases from J; bases unmatched to any gene: 3. In germline, CDR1 is SGHRS, CDR2 YFSETQ. This CDR3 comprises 14 residues. As DNA, the CDR3 is TGCGCCAGCAGCTCCGACAGGGGGGCCGGGGAGCTGTTTTTT. It specifies CASSSDRGAGELFF.

The chain recombines TRBV27 with TRBJ1-6; the match to TRBD1 covers 10 bases. CDR3 length: 17 residues. V was pared by 3 bases and J by 9 bases, with 11 bases of the junction left unmatched. Germline V gene sequence: CDR1 MNHEY, CDR2 SMNVEV (reference sequence). This CDR3 is CASSFAWDRGFGSPLHF. CDR3 nucleotides: TGTGCCAGCAGTTTCGCCTGGGACAGGGGCTTCGGTTCACCCCTCCACTTT.

The chain links TRBV28 to TRBJ1-3, with D unclear. Between the trimmed V and J ends, which lost 5 bases and 2 bases, there was a span of 13 bases. The CDR3 loop spans 15 amino acids. Germline V gene sequence: CDR1 MDHEN, CDR2 SYDVKM. The CDR3 DNA is TGTGCCAGCAGTACCCCTTGGGAAACTGGAAACACCATATATTTT. As protein: CASSTPWETGNTIYF.

V gene TRBV6-8 combines with J gene TRBJ2-6, with TRBD1 matching over 9 bases. CDR3 size: 18 residues. Germline V gene sequence: CDR1 MNHGY, CDR2 SAAAGT. V dropped 2 bases and J dropped 1; count of bases not matched to a gene: 6. In DNA, the CDR3 is TGTGCCAGCAGTTACCACCGGACAGGGGAATCTGGGGCCAACGTCCTGACTTTC. This encodes CASSYHRTGESGANVLTF.

V usage is TRBV6-6 and J usage is TRBJ2-7; no definite D call. The CDR3 is made up of 15 amino acids. The V gene lost 8 bases and the J gene lost 2 bases, with 19 bases spanning the gap. In germline, CDR1 is MNHNY, CDR2 SVGAGI (reference sequence). The CDR3 bases are TGTGCCAGCGCACCCGGTTCTTCATCACCCTACGAGCAGTACTTC. The encoded protein is CASAPGSSSPYEQYF.

The chain combines TRBV7-2 with TRBJ1-1; D gene ambiguous. Between the trimmed V and J ends, which lost 3 bases and 1 base, there was a span of 9 bases. Germline CDR1 SGHTA, CDR2 FQGNSA. The CDR3 consists of 14 residues. The CDR3 loop reads CASSFDAWNTEAFF. DNA for the CDR3: TGTGCCAGCAGCTTCGACGCTTGGAACACTGAAGCTTTCTTT.

V gene TRBV27 combines with J gene TRBJ1-2; D gene uncertain. V lost 5 bases and J lost 4, with 8 bases in between. Germline V gene sequence: CDR1 MNHEY, CDR2 SMNVEV (reference sequence). The CDR3 sequence is 12 residues long. In DNA, the CDR3 is TGTGCCAGCAGTCCGGGCTCCTATGGCTACACCTTC. Translation: CASSPGSYGYTF.

The chain uses TRBV28 and TRBJ1-1; perhaps TRBD1 as D (5 bases). The CDR3 contains 15 residues. The ends were cut back, 5 bases at V and 4 bases at J, with 17 bases in the middle. Germline assignment: CDR1 MDHEN and CDR2 SYDVKM. The CDR3 here is CASSAIYRTTTEAFF. As DNA, the CDR3 is TGTGCCAGCAGTGCCATTTACAGGACCACCACTGAAGCTTTCTTT.

The rearrangement uses TRBV7-2 and TRBJ2-5; no definite D call. The CDR3 is made up of 15 amino acids. CDR1 SGHTA and CDR2 FQGNSA come from the germline V gene. Trimming removed 1 base at V and 4 bases at J, with 13 bases between. CDR3 sequence: CASSLEDLTAETQYF. For the CDR3, the DNA is TGTGCCAGCAGCTTAGAGGACCTCACGGCAGAGACCCAGTACTTC.

This chain connects TRBV7-3 to TRBJ2-2; D unclear. The CDR3 runs to 14 residues. CDR1 is SGHTA, CDR2 FQGTGA, per germline. V lost 0 bases, J lost 4 bases, and 6 bases lay in between. CDR3 loop: CASSLTPATGELFF. CDR3 sequence (DNA): TGTGCCAGCAGCTTAACCCCAGCCACCGGGGAGCTGTTTTTT.

This chain uses TRBV2 with TRBJ1-5; D possibly corresponds to TRBD1 (5 bases). With 6 bases removed from V and 5 bases from J, the gap between germline ends came to 11 bases. The CDR3 spans 13 residues. Per the germline V gene, CDR1 is SNHLY and CDR2 is FYNNEI. CDR3 sequence: CASRQGRDQPQHF. The CDR3 nucleotides read TGTGCCAGCAGGCAGGGTAGGGATCAGCCCCAGCATTTT.

The chain joins TRBV5-5 to TRBJ1-2; 7 nucleotides agree with TRBD1. Trimming cost V 5 bases and J 4 bases; bases outside gene matches: 11. CDR3 length equals 15 residues. Germline V lookup: CDR1 SGHKS, CDR2 YYEKEE (reference sequence). DNA of the CDR3: TGTGCCAGCAGTCCAACAGGGGCGGGGGGCTATGGCTACACCTTC. This encodes CASSPTGAGGYGYTF.

This clone has a handful of counts. The chain joins TRBV4-1 to TRBJ2-1; possibly TRBD2 for D (5 bases). Trimming took off 5 bases at V and 4 bases at J, with 12 bases between the two ends. CDR1 and CDR2 from the germline V gene are MGHRA and YSYEKL. The CDR3 is made up of 14 amino acids. The chain's CDR3 is CASSFRRGYNEQFF. The CDR3 DNA reads as TGCGCCAGCAGCTTCAGACGGGGATACAATGAGCAGTTCTTC.

The rearrangement joins TRBV6-5 to TRBJ2-1; TRBD2 aligns across 14 bases. Germline values: CDR1 MNHEY, CDR2 SVGAGI. The V gene end was trimmed by 6 bases and the J gene end by 8 bases; junction bases not matched to a gene: 3. The CDR3 totals 14 residues. In nucleotides, the CDR3 is TGTGCCAGCAGGGGACTAGCGGGAGCACATGAGCAGTTCTTC. Translation gives CASRGLAGAHEQFF.

The V call is TRBV7-2, the J call TRBJ1-1; 7 nucleotides align to TRBD1. Germline V gene data show CDR1 as SGHTA and CDR2 as FQGNSA. The CDR3 contains 15 residues. Unmatched junction bases numbered 6, after V lost 5 bases and J lost 0 bases. The CDR3 loop reads CASSPGGGMNTEAFF. The CDR3 DNA reads TGTGCCAGCAGCCCAGGGGGGGGGATGAACACTGAAGCTTTCTTT.

The chain combines TRBV27 with TRBJ1-3; 7 positions match TRBD1. The germline V gene has CDR1 MNHEY and CDR2 SMNVEV (reference sequence). CDR3 size: 14 residues. The V and J ends lost 5 bases and 2 bases, in that order; junction bases with no gene match: 3. In nucleotides, the CDR3 is TGTGCCAGCAGTCGGACAGGTACTGGAAACACCATATATTTT. Translated: CASSRTGTGNTIYF.

The J gene is TRBJ1-2, the V gene TRBV19, with 12 positions matching TRBD1. The CDR3 contains 16 residues. Germline V lookup: CDR1 LNHDA, CDR2 SQIVND (reference sequence). Trimming took 5 bases from V and 4 from J; bases not matched to a gene: 8. The CDR3, as DNA: TGTGCCAGTAGTCGGGACAGGGGGCCCGGAGGCTATGGCTACACCTTC. Translating gives CASSRDRGPGGYGYTF. The full variable domain, in which reference TRBV19 and TRBJ1-2 provide the parts outside the CDR3, is DGGITQSPKYLFRKEGQNVTLSCEQNLNHDAMYWYRQDPGQGLRLIYYSQIVNDFQKGDIAEGYSVSREKKESFPLTVTSAQKNPTAFYLCASSRDRGPGGYGYTFGSGTRLTVV.